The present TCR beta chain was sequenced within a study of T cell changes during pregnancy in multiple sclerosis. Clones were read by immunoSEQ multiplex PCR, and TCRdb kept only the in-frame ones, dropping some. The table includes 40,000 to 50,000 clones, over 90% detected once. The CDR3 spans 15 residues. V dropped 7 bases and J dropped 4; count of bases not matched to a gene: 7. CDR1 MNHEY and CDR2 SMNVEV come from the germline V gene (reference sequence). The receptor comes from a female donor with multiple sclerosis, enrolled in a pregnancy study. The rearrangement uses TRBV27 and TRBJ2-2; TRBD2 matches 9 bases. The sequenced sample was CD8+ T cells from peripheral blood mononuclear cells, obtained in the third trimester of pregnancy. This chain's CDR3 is CASNMGLAATGELFF. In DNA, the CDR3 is TGTGCCAGCAACATGGGACTAGCAGCCACCGGGGAGCTGTTTTTT.